Shown below are 20 T cell receptor beta chains from a single sample sequenced in a study of blood T cell repertoires in COVID-19. The data were produced by immunoSEQ multiplex PCR, yet TCRdb's version contains in-frame clones alone and is incomplete. The sample shows 150,000 to 200,000 clones, about 81% of them seen only once. Sequenced: peripheral blood. These receptors originate from a woman older than 75 with COVID-19, enrolled during active disease.

V gene TRBV11-2 combines with J gene TRBJ1-5; the D is unclear. V was cut by 5 bases and J by 0 bases, with 5 bases left in between. This CDR3 comprises 13 residues. The germline V gene has CDR1 SGHAT and CDR2 FQNNGV. The CDR3 DNA is TGTGCCAGCAGCCAGAATAGCAATCAGCCCCAGCATTTT. Its protein product is CASSQNSNQPQHF. Supplemented by reference TRBV11-2 and TRBJ1-5, the full variable domain reads EAGVAQSPRYKIIEKRQSVAFWCNPISGHATLYWYQQILGQGPKLLIQFQNNGVVDDSQLPKDRFSAERLKGVDSTLKIQPAKLEDSAVYLCASSQNSNQPQHFGDGTRLSIL.

The chain uses TRBV11-2 and TRBJ1-2, with D perhaps TRBD1 (5 bases). Germline V gene data show CDR1 as SGHAT and CDR2 as FQNNGV. CDR3 length: 13 residues. Trimming removed 1 base at V and 8 bases at J, with 11 bases between. CDR3 in amino acids: CASSLGQGRGYTF. The CDR3 DNA follows: TGTGCCAGCAGCTTAGGTCAGGGCAGGGGCTACACCTTC.

The gene calls are TRBV9 and TRBJ2-5; TRBD2 matches 8 bases. V gave up 2 bases and J gave up 1 base; unmatched junction bases: 1. The germline V gene encodes CDR1 SGDLS and CDR2 YYNGEE. The CDR3 spans 14 residues. The CDR3 DNA reads TGTGCCAGCAGCGTGAGCGGGAGCCAAGAGACCCAGTACTTC. Encoded protein: CASSVSGSQETQYF.

This chain connects TRBV2 to TRBJ2-7, with 15 bases lining up with TRBD2. This CDR3 spans 19 amino acids. V lost 6 bases, J lost 5 bases, and 17 bases stayed unmatched. The germline CDR1 and CDR2 sequences are SNHLY and FYNNEI. CDR3 sequence (DNA): TGTGCCAGCAGAACAATACCGGGACTAGCGGGAGGAGTATTGAACGAGCAGTACTTC. Encoded protein: CASRTIPGLAGGVLNEQYF.

This chain links TRBV2 with TRBJ2-1; 7 bases map to TRBD1. With 4 bases clipped from V and 4 bases from J, the junction kept 1 base outside the gene matches. Germline values: CDR1 SNHLY, CDR2 FYNNEI. This CDR3 contains 13 residues. The CDR3 region is CASSAGQYNEQFF. CDR3 in DNA: TGTGCCAGCAGTGCGGGACAGTACAATGAGCAGTTCTTC.

This clone was counted a few times. This sequence joins TRBV5-1 and TRBJ2-2, with 9 bases fitting TRBD1. This CDR3 region has 16 residues. In germline, CDR1 is SGHRS, CDR2 YFSETQ. The V and J ends lost 2 bases and 4 bases, in that order; junction bases with no gene match: 6. The CDR3 region has the DNA TGCGCCAGCAGCTTCGGGGGACAGGGTGTCACCGGGGAGCTGTTTTTT. Its protein product is CASSFGGQGVTGELFF.

The chain combines TRBV5-1 with TRBJ2-7, with D hard to call. V shed 5 bases and J shed 7 bases, with 22 bases lying between them. The CDR3 loop spans 15 amino acids. CDR1 and CDR2 from the germline V gene are SGHRS and YFSETQ. CDR3 coding DNA: TGCGCCAGCAGTAGTTCCGGTGTCGTCCACGGGGAGCAGTACTTC. Its protein product is CASSSSGVVHGEQYF.

The chain is built from TRBV7-2 and TRBJ1-2, with D possibly TRBD1 on 6 matching bases. This CDR3 spans 16 amino acids. The germline CDR1 and CDR2 sequences are SGHTA and FQGNSA. V was cut by 2 bases and J by 3 bases, with 16 bases left in between. This CDR3 reads CASSLTVGGGDYGYTF. The CDR3 coding sequence is TGTGCCAGCAGCTTAACCGTCGGAGGGGGGGACTATGGCTACACCTTC.

This rearrangement joins TRBV12-3 or TRBV12-4 to TRBJ1-4; D remains unclear. V dropped 3 bases and J dropped 5 bases, with 7 bases sitting between them. This CDR3 contains 13 residues. CDR3 DNA sequence: TGTGCCAGCAGTTTTTACGGGAATGAAAAACTGTTTTTT. Encoded protein: CASSFYGNEKLFF.

The genes are TRBV27 and TRBJ1-1; possible D gene TRBD1, 6 bases. In germline, CDR1 is MNHEY, CDR2 SMNVEV (reference sequence). V was shortened by 4 bases and J by 1 base, with 7 bases between the two germline ends. This CDR3 spans 13 amino acids. The CDR3 loop reads CASSSTGNTEAFF. Here the CDR3 DNA reads TGTGCCAGCAGTTCGACAGGGAACACTGAAGCTTTCTTT.

The CDR3: CATSSGNTGELFF. CDR3 bases: TGTGCCACCAGTTCGGGGAACACCGGGGAGCTGTTTTTT. The chain joins TRBV24-1 to TRBJ2-2; D not certain. The germline V gene encodes CDR1 KGHDR and CDR2 SFDVKD. The V and J ends lost 6 bases and 1 base respectively, with 5 bases between them. The CDR3 totals 13 residues.

This chain uses TRBV6-5 with TRBJ1-2, with D tentatively TRBD1 (5 bases). CDR1 is MNHEY and CDR2 is SVGAGI in the germline V gene. The CDR3 has 15 residues. V lost 6 bases and J 3 bases, leaving 17 bases between the germline ends. The DNA for the CDR3 is TGTGCCAGCAGGATGGGGGGGGGACCCTACTATGGCTACACCTTC. It translates to CASRMGGGPYYGYTF.

The rearrangement uses TRBV4-3 and TRBJ2-2; 11 nucleotides align to TRBD2. The CDR3 is 17 amino acids. V trimming: 1 base; J trimming: 5 bases; junction bases outside the gene matches: 6. The V gene's germline CDR1 is LGHNA and CDR2 YSLEER. The CDR3 is CASSQVLAGGWTGELFF. CDR3 coding DNA: TGCGCCAGCAGCCAAGTGCTAGCGGGGGGTTGGACCGGGGAGCTGTTTTTT.

The J gene is TRBJ2-2, the V gene TRBV9; 11 bases align to TRBD2. CDR1 SGDLS and CDR2 YYNGEE come from the germline V gene. This CDR3 region has 15 residues. V shed 2 bases and J 7 bases; nucleotides not matched to a gene: 4. This CDR3 reads CASSVSGREFGELFF. CDR3 sequence (DNA): TGTGCCAGCAGCGTTAGCGGGAGGGAATTCGGGGAGCTGTTTTTT.

V is TRBV2 and J is TRBJ1-5; a weak D match, TRBD1 (5 bases). The V end lost 0 bases, the J end lost 6 bases, and 15 bases lay between the germline ends. The CDR3 totals 16 residues. Germline CDR1 is SNHLY and CDR2 is FYNNEI. CDR3 region: CASSEARSGLGQPQHF. The CDR3 DNA reads as TGTGCCAGCAGTGAAGCGAGATCAGGGTTAGGTCAGCCCCAGCATTTT.

The CDR3 DNA follows: TGCGCCAGCAGCTCAAGACAGGGTTACACTGAAGCTTTCTTT. Amino acids: CASSSRQGYTEAFF. The chain recombines TRBV5-1 with TRBJ1-1; the match to TRBD1 covers 7 bases. The germline gives CDR1 SGHRS, CDR2 YFSETQ. With 3 bases clipped from V and 3 bases from J, the junction kept 5 bases outside the gene matches. This CDR3 comprises 14 residues.

The J gene is TRBJ1-2, the V gene TRBV4-2, with a possible D match to TRBD1 (6 bases). V gave up 0 bases and J gave up 3 bases, with 8 bases separating them. The V gene's germline CDR1 is LGHNA and CDR2 YNFKEQ. This CDR3 comprises 14 residues. The CDR3 protein is CASSQDQGHYGYTF. In DNA, the CDR3 is TGTGCCAGCAGCCAAGATCAGGGGCACTATGGCTACACCTTC.

V gene TRBV3-1 (or the pseudogene TRBV3-2) combines with J gene TRBJ2-3; 8 bases line up with TRBD2. The CDR3 is made up of 18 amino acids. The V and J ends lost 0 bases and 5 bases, in that order; junction bases with no gene match: 13. Germline V gene data show CDR1 as LGHDT and CDR2 as YNNKEL (reference sequence). CDR3 DNA sequence: TGTGCCAGCAGCCAAGATTGGATGGCGGGGGGCCAGGGAGATACGCAGTATTTT. It yields the protein CASSQDWMAGGQGDTQYF.

V and J are TRBV27 and TRBJ2-5; the D gene is possibly TRBD1 (6 bases). Per the germline V gene, CDR1 is MNHEY and CDR2 is SMNVEV (reference sequence). Trimming removed 3 bases from V and 9 bases from J, with 17 bases in between. CDR3 length: 14 amino acids. The CDR3 DNA is TGTGCCAGCAGTTTTCGGGACACCCTCGGGGCCCAGTACTTC. Translation gives CASSFRDTLGAQYF.

The chain uses TRBV7-9 and TRBJ2-3, with 9 bases identical to TRBD2. V was clipped by 5 bases and J by 3 bases; unmatched bases: 9. CDR3 size: 16 residues. Germline CDR1 reads SEHNR; CDR2 reads FQNEAQ (reference sequence). The CDR3 nucleotides are TGTGCCAGCAGCCTAAATACGGGACTAGCTACAGATACGCAGTATTTT. Its translation: CASSLNTGLATDTQYF. Looking up the rest from reference TRBV7-9 and TRBJ2-3 gives the full variable domain: DTGVSQNPRHKITKRGQNVTFRCDPISEHNRLYWYRQTLGQGPEFLTYFQNEAQLEKSRLLSDRFSAERPKGSFSTLEIQRTEQGDSAMYLCASSLNTGLATDTQYFGPGTRLTVL.